This TCR beta chain derives from a study of cytomegalovirus exposure and HLA in healthy donors. Study findings and constraints: The study designated 150 or so TCR beta chains cytomegalovirus-associated. A likely sequencing artifact accounted for one observed cluster of highly shared sequence variants. Rare TCR sequences dominated, though some public TCRs recurred in many donors.

V lost 8 bases to trimming and J lost 6 bases; unmatched junction nucleotides: 6. Germline CDR1 and CDR2: MNHEY and SVGAGI. The CDR3 is made up of 15 amino acids. A remark on this clone: Its specificity is unknown.

It was with 60 Vbeta and 13 Jbeta primers that the PCR ran. TCRdb's table, derived via immunoSEQ multiplex PCR, lists solely in-frame clones and lacks some. The table has tens of thousands of clones, more than 55% seen once. The chain carries TRBV6-5 and TRBJ2-4; 14 bases fit TRBD2. This TCR derives from a human donor in good health. Sequencing input: PBMCs. CDR3 residues: CASRGLAGELNIQYF. The CDR3 bases are TGTGCCAGCCGGGGACTAGCGGGGGAGCTAAACATTCAGTACTTC.